Listed below are T cell receptor beta chains from one sample, sequenced in a study of OX40 agonist ivuxolimab in advanced cancers. Clones were read by immunoSEQ multiplex PCR, and TCRdb kept only the in-frame ones, dropping some. The repertoire holds more than 75,000 clones, with roughly 91% as singletons. The source was CD4+ or CD8+ T cells sorted from blood, collected in a trial of the OX40 agonist ivuxolimab. The receptor set was obtained from an adult with an advanced solid tumor such as melanoma, head and neck, liver or kidney cancer. The CDR3 runs from the conserved cysteine through the conserved F or W. The D gene is left open where the match is weak. Part of the rows lack a size; the others show once, few, many or a class for expanded clones.

v_gene	j_gene	d_gene	abundance	CDR3nt	CDR3aa
TRBV5-1	TRBJ1-1	.	.	TGCGCCAGCAGCTCCGGGGGTGGCACTGAAGCTTTCTTT	CASSSGGGTEAFF
TRBV19	TRBJ1-1	.	.	TGTGCCAGTAGTCGGGCAGGGGTCGTGAACACTGAAGCTTTCTTT	CASSRAGVVNTEAFF
TRBV7-2	TRBJ2-7	.	.	TGTGCCAGCAGCTTGGACCAAGGGTGGAACGAGCAGTACTTC	CASSLDQGWNEQYF
TRBV18	TRBJ2-7	.	.	TGTGCCAGCTCAACAGTCTCCTACGAGCAGTACTTC	CASSTVSYEQYF
TRBV19	TRBJ1-2	.	.	TGTGCCAGTAGTATCAAGGGGGGAAATGGCTACACCTTC	CASSIKGGNGYTF
TRBV6-1	TRBJ1-5	.	.	TGTGCCAGCAGTGAACAGGGGAATCAGCCCCAGCATTTT	CASSEQGNQPQHF
TRBV7-8	TRBJ1-1	.	.	TGTGCCAGCAGCTTAAGGCTTGGGCAGATGAACACTGAAGCTTTCTTT	CASSLRLGQMNTEAFF
TRBV7-2	TRBJ2-3	TRBD2	.	TGTGCCAGCAGCTTCCGACTAGCGGGAGGTGCAGATACGCAGTATTTT	CASSFRLAGGADTQYF
TRBV7-9	TRBJ2-7	.	.	TGTGCCAGCAGCTTAGTATCCGGGAACGAGCAGTACTTC	CASSLVSGNEQYF
TRBV18	TRBJ2-5	.	.	TGTGCCAGCTCACCTGTCGGGGCCCGGGAGACCCAGTACTTC	CASSPVGARETQYF
TRBV18	TRBJ2-1	.	once	TGTGCCAGCTCACCACCCTCGGAGCTTAAGCAGTTCTTC	CASSPPSELKQFF
TRBV9	TRBJ2-1	.	.	TGTGCCAGCAGCCCCAGGACCCCCGGCTCCTACAATGAGCAGTTCTTC	CASSPRTPGSYNEQFF
TRBV27	TRBJ2-5	TRBD2	.	TGTGCCAGCAGTTTCACAACCCCGGCGGGGGGGCCTGTATCACAAGAGACCCAGTACTTC	CASSFTTPAGGPVSQETQYF
TRBV6-5	TRBJ1-1	.	.	TGTGCCAGCAGTTTTGGAGAGAACACTGAAGCTTTCTTT	CASSFGENTEAFF
TRBV7-3	TRBJ2-3	.	.	TGTGCCAGCAGCTTAACGTGGGGGTACACGCAGTATTTT	CASSLTWGYTQYF
TRBV6-5	TRBJ2-7	TRBD1	once	TGTGCCAGCAGTTACCATACAGGGGGCTACGAGCAGTACTTC	CASSYHTGGYEQYF
TRBV27	TRBJ2-7	.	once	TGTGCCAGCAGTTCCCCCCCCAGGGACGTCGACTACGAGCAGTACTTC	CASSSPPRDVDYEQYF
TRBV10-2	TRBJ2-3	TRBD2	.	TGCGCCAGCAGTGAGGGGCCTAGCGGGGGGGGAAAATATACGCAGTATTTT	CASSEGPSGGGKYTQYF
TRBV5-1	TRBJ2-3	TRBD1	.	TGCGCCAGCAGCTGGGGACAGGGCGCGGCAGATACGCAGTATTTT	CASSWGQGAADTQYF
TRBV18	TRBJ1-6	.	.	TGTGCCAGCTCACCTAAACTAACCCGGGACGAAGGGTCACCCCTCCACTTT	CASSPKLTRDEGSPLHF
TRBV25-1	TRBJ2-7	.	.	TGTGCCAGCAGGAACCTCTACGAGCAGTACTTC	CASRNLYEQYF
TRBV18	TRBJ1-1	.	once	TGTGCCAGCGGGGCCGGGGGGGCGCGGGACACTGAAGCTTTCTTT	CASGAGGARDTEAFF
TRBV10-3	TRBJ1-3	.	.	TGTGCCATCAGAAATCCTTCGGGGGAGATGATATTT	CAIRNPSGEMIF
TRBV4-3	TRBJ2-5	TRBD1	.	TGCGCCAGCAGCCTCGGACAGGGACCGCAAGAGACCCAGTACTTC	CASSLGQGPQETQYF
TRBV6-5	TRBJ1-2	.	.	TGTGCCAGCAGACCGGGACGAGGCTATGGCTACACCTTC	CASRPGRGYGYTF
TRBV10-3	TRBJ1-4	.	.	TGTGCCATCAGTGAGCAGACAACTAATGAAAAACTGTTTTTT	CAISEQTTNEKLFF
TRBV19	TRBJ1-2	.	few	TGTGCCAGTAGTAGGGCCGCCCCGGAACATGGCTACACCTTC	CASSRAAPEHGYTF
TRBV28	TRBJ1-5	.	.	TGTGCCAGCAGTTTATTGGGGAATAGCAATCAGCCCCAGCATTTT	CASSLLGNSNQPQHF
TRBV7-3	TRBJ2-2	.	.	TGTGCCAGCAGCTTGACCAACACCGGGGAGCTGTTTTTT	CASSLTNTGELFF
TRBV12-2	TRBJ2-7	.	.	TGTGCAAGTCGGACGAACGGAGGGGGTAAAGAAACCTACGAGCAGTACTTC	CASRTNGGGKETYEQYF
TRBV4-1	TRBJ2-1	TRBD2	.	TGCGCCAGCAGCCCCGTTCTAGCGGGGGGGCTCTATGAGCAGTTCTTC	CASSPVLAGGLYEQFF
TRBV5-1	TRBJ2-5	TRBD1	.	TGCGCCAGCAGCTTGGAGGGGGCCTCGGAGACCCAGTACTTC	CASSLEGASETQYF
TRBV7-6	TRBJ2-3	.	.	TGTGCCAGCAGCTTAAATTCGGGGATAGGCACAGATACGCAGTATTTT	CASSLNSGIGTDTQYF
TRBV18	TRBJ2-1	TRBD2	.	TGTGCCAGCTCACCTCTAGCGGGGTCTCCTAACAATGAGCAGTTCTTC	CASSPLAGSPNNEQFF
TRBV4-3	TRBJ1-1	.	.	TGCGCCAGCAGCCAAGATCAGGGTGGAACTGAAGCTTTCTTT	CASSQDQGGTEAFF
TRBV2	TRBJ1-1	.	.	TGTGCCAGCAGTGAAGGCAGACAGAACACTGAAGCTTTCTTT	CASSEGRQNTEAFF
TRBV9	TRBJ2-7	.	.	TGTGCCAGCAGCGTCTTCCCCTCCTACGAGCAGTACTTC	CASSVFPSYEQYF
TRBV6-9	TRBJ1-1	.	.	TGTGCCAGCAGTTTATTGGGGAACACTGAAGCTTTCTTT	CASSLLGNTEAFF
TRBV7-2	TRBJ2-5	TRBD1	.	TGTGCCAGCAGCTTAGACAGGGGGAGGCAAGAGACCCAGTACTTC	CASSLDRGRQETQYF
TRBV29-1	TRBJ1-2	TRBD1	few	TGCAGCGCCGCGGGACAGTATGGCTACACCTTC	CSAAGQYGYTF
TRBV29-1	TRBJ2-5	.	.	TGCAGCGTTGAAAAGGGACCCCAAGAGACCCAGTACTTC	CSVEKGPQETQYF
TRBV11-2	TRBJ2-1	.	once	TGTGCCAGCAGCACAGGTGCGAGCTCCTACAATGAGCAGTTCTTC	CASSTGASSYNEQFF
TRBV13	TRBJ1-2	.	.	TGTGCCAGCAGCTTACTACAGGGTCAGGGAGATGGCTACACCTTC	CASSLLQGQGDGYTF
TRBV4-3	TRBJ2-1	TRBD2	once	TGCGCCAGCAGCCAAGGGCTAGCGGGAGGGCCCCCCCCCTTCTTC	CASSQGLAGGPPPFF
TRBV7-9	TRBJ2-7	TRBD1	.	TGTGCCAGCAGCCCAGGCAGGGGGCTTTCCTACGAGCAGTACTTC	CASSPGRGLSYEQYF
TRBV18	TRBJ1-1	.	.	TGTGCCAGCTCCCCGGACAGCTTCATGAACACTGAAGCTTTCTTT	CASSPDSFMNTEAFF
TRBV10-3	TRBJ2-3	.	.	TGTGCCATCAGTCCCGGGACATCAAGCATCACAGATACGCAGTATTTT	CAISPGTSSITDTQYF
TRBV7-9	TRBJ1-2	TRBD1	.	TGTGCCAGCAGCGCTTCGGGACAGGGACTCTTGAGTACCTTC	CASSASGQGLLSTF
TRBV5-1	TRBJ1-6	.	.	TGCGCCAGCAGCTTGGAGGGGGTATTCGCTTCACCCCTCCACTTT	CASSLEGVFASPLHF
TRBV7-2	TRBJ1-2	.	.	TGTGCCAGCAGCCCGGCCGGTGGGTTAGGCTACACCTTC	CASSPAGGLGYTF
TRBV11-2	TRBJ1-1	.	.	TGTGCCAGCAGCTTACAGAACATGAACACTGAAGCTTTCTTT	CASSLQNMNTEAFF
TRBV9	TRBJ2-1	.	once	TGTGCCAGCAGCCCTACAGGGAACTCCTACAATGAGCAGTTCTTC	CASSPTGNSYNEQFF
TRBV30	TRBJ1-1	.	.	TGTGCCTGGAGTGTGGGAATTACGAGTGAAGCTTTCTTT	CAWSVGITSEAFF
TRBV5-4	TRBJ1-1	.	once	TGTGCCAGCAGCTTGGGTCTGGGACTACGGAACACTGAAGCTTTCTTT	CASSLGLGLRNTEAFF